The 20 T cell receptor beta chains below all came from one sample that was sequenced in a study of shared clonotypes between healthy human individuals. Profiled with immunoSEQ multiplex PCR; TCRdb holds only in-frame clones, not every one. The data contain some 1,600,000 clones, 95% to 99% of them singletons. Material for sequencing was naive CD4+ T cells sorted from blood. The subset denotes: CD45RA+ positively selected. The receptors originated from a man younger than 45 in good health.

The rearrangement uses TRBV10-1 and TRBJ1-1; the D is unclear. The CDR3 is made up of 14 amino acids. CDR1 is WNHNN and CDR2 is SYGVQD in the germline V gene (reference sequence). Trimming left V 0 bases short and J 6 bases short, with 11 bases between. CDR3 DNA: TGCGCCAGCAGTGAGTCGTTCGGGGTCCCTGAAGCTTTCTTT. Translation gives CASSESFGVPEAFF.

The count of this clone is one. The genes are TRBV10-3 and TRBJ2-1; D remains unclear. This CDR3 spans 14 amino acids. The V gene lost 4 bases and the J gene lost 1 base, with 8 bases spanning the gap. Germline CDR1 reads ENHRY; CDR2 reads SYGVKD. As DNA, the CDR3 is TGTGCCATCAGTGTAGCCCAATCCTACAATGAGCAGTTCTTC. It translates to CAISVAQSYNEQFF.

This clone was observed once. The chain links TRBV5-1 to TRBJ1-1; no clear D. The CDR3 extends over 14 amino acids. Germline V gene lookup returns CDR1 SGHRS and CDR2 YFSETQ. The V and J ends lost 4 bases and 4 bases respectively, with 14 bases between them. CDR3 amino acids: CASSPGSEGTEAFF. CDR3 DNA: TGCGCCAGCAGCCCCGGCTCCGAGGGCACTGAAGCTTTCTTT.

The chain has TRBV6-1 and TRBJ1-2, with 7 bases identical to TRBD1. Germline V lookup: CDR1 MNHNS, CDR2 SASEGT. Unmatched junction bases numbered 19, after V lost 8 bases and J lost 13 bases. This CDR3 contains 14 residues. DNA for the CDR3: TGTGCCAGCTGCCCGGGACAGCGCTTTGGAGGTCTCACCTTC. Translating it yields CASCPGQRFGGLTF.

The V gene is TRBV21-1, the J gene TRBJ2-1; TRBD2, the D gene given by the table, was not confirmed from the DNA. TRBV21-1 is a recognized pseudogene. The length of the CDR3 is 19 residues. DNA for the CDR3: TGTGCCAGCACACCTAACGGGACTAGCGGGAGCATTAGCTTCAATGAGCAGTTCTTC. Residues: CASTPNGTSGSISFNEQFF.

This clone was recorded only once. The chain recombines TRBV2 with TRBJ2-2, with 8 bases identical to TRBD2. J gave up 7 bases and V 6 bases, and 4 bases lay outside the gene matches. The CDR3 sequence is 13 residues long. The germline CDR1 and CDR2 sequences are SNHLY and FYNNEI. The CDR3 protein is CASRGLVHGELFF. The CDR3 region has the DNA TGTGCCAGCAGGGGACTAGTCCACGGGGAGCTGTTTTTT.

The chain carries TRBV27 and TRBJ2-3; 10 positions agree with TRBD2. Germline V gives CDR1 MNHEY, CDR2 SMNVEV (reference sequence). The CDR3 has 16 residues. The J segment lost 7 bases and the V segment lost 7 bases, leaving 14 bases of the junction unmatched. CDR3 coding DNA: TGTGCCAGCACCAGCCCCCGCGCTAGCGGGAGAAATACGCAGTATTTT. This translates into CASTSPRASGRNTQYF.

Concerning this clone itself: Other nucleotide sequences from this sample produce the same CDR3. The chain couples TRBV19 to TRBJ2-1; D is unresolved. Trimming cost V 5 bases and J 2 bases, with 10 bases left between them. The V gene's germline CDR1 is LNHDA and CDR2 SQIVND (reference sequence). CDR3 length: 14 amino acids. The CDR3 here is CASSPQRTYNEQFF. The CDR3 coding sequence is TGTGCCAGTAGTCCCCAGCGCACCTACAATGAGCAGTTCTTC.

The rearrangement joins TRBV18 to TRBJ2-7; D is unclear. The V gene lost 2 bases and the J gene lost 3 bases, with 20 bases spanning the gap. Germline V gene data show CDR1 as KGHSH and CDR2 as LQKENI. The CDR3 runs 17 residues. This CDR3 is CASSPAPLRRDGYEQYF. The CDR3 DNA reads TGTGCCAGCTCACCAGCCCCACTCAGGAGAGACGGCTACGAGCAGTACTTC.

V usage is TRBV18 and J usage is TRBJ2-3; D ambiguous. The germline V and J ends were trimmed by 2 bases and 4 bases, with 10 bases remaining between them. Germline-derived CDR1 and CDR2 are KGHSH and LQKENI. The CDR3 length is 14 residues. CDR3 region: CASSPSPAPDTQYF. In DNA, the CDR3 is TGTGCCAGCTCACCATCCCCCGCGCCAGATACGCAGTATTTT.

The rearrangement uses TRBV5-1 and TRBJ2-1; 7 bases are a match to TRBD1. CDR1 and CDR2 from the germline V gene are SGHRS and YFSETQ. The CDR3 consists of 13 residues. V was pared by 1 base and J by 10 bases, with 5 bases of the junction left unmatched. Here the CDR3 reads CASSLPGTDEQFF. The CDR3 bases are TGCGCCAGCAGCTTGCCCGGGACAGACGAGCAGTTCTTC.

The rearrangement links TRBV30 to TRBJ1-4, with 9 nucleotides matching TRBD1. The ends lost 2 bases at V and 11 bases at J; junction bases unmatched: 6. The V gene's germline CDR1 is GTSNPN and CDR2 SVGIG (reference sequence). The CDR3 has 13 amino acids. CDR3 residues: CAWSRQGGLKLFF. DNA for the CDR3: TGTGCCTGGAGTCGACAGGGGGGTTTGAAACTGTTTTTT.

The chain employs TRBV29-1 and TRBJ1-1; TRBD1 aligns across 7 bases. This CDR3 has 13 amino acids. Unmatched junction bases numbered 3, after V lost 4 bases and J lost 1 base. The germline V gene encodes CDR1 SQVTM and CDR2 ANQGSEA. The CDR3 loop is CSVGDSWNTEAFF. As DNA, the CDR3 is TGCAGCGTTGGGGACAGTTGGAACACTGAAGCTTTCTTT.

The V call is TRBV5-1, the J call TRBJ2-1; D gene unclear. The CDR3 runs 15 residues. Trimming cost V 1 base and J 0 bases, with 8 bases left between them. The germline CDR1 and CDR2 sequences are SGHRS and YFSETQ. This chain's CDR3 is CASSLQRPSYNEQFF. The CDR3, as DNA: TGCGCCAGCAGCTTGCAACGGCCCTCCTACAATGAGCAGTTCTTC.

The rearrangement joins TRBV28 to TRBJ1-1; TRBD1 matches 8 bases. This CDR3 has 15 residues. V lost 5 bases, J lost 4 bases, and 9 bases stayed unmatched. The germline V gene encodes CDR1 MDHEN and CDR2 SYDVKM. The CDR3: CASSNHRGTGTEAFF. The CDR3, as DNA: TGTGCCAGCAGTAATCACAGGGGGACGGGCACTGAAGCTTTCTTT.

This sequence joins TRBV15 and TRBJ2-7; D is unresolved. The CDR3 has 17 residues. The germline CDR1 and CDR2 sequences are LNHNV and YYDKDF (reference sequence). V shed 3 bases and J shed 1 base, with 19 bases lying between them. In DNA form, the CDR3 reads TGTGCCACCAGCAGGTCCCGCGATTTGGTCCTGTCCTACGAGCAGTACTTC. Amino acid sequence: CATSRSRDLVLSYEQYF.

J is TRBJ2-3 and V is TRBV15, with 12 bases matching TRBD2. V shed 9 bases and J 1 base; nucleotides not matched to a gene: 8. Germline values: CDR1 LNHNV, CDR2 YYDKDF (reference sequence). The CDR3 runs to 16 residues. CDR3 amino acids: CATRTSGAPGTDTQYF. In nucleotides, the CDR3 is TGTGCCACACGGACTAGCGGGGCCCCCGGCACAGATACGCAGTATTTT.

This chain connects TRBV7-2 to TRBJ2-1; D uncertain. This CDR3 has 12 residues. Germline V gene sequence: CDR1 SGHTA, CDR2 FQGNSA. Trimming took 2 bases from V and 9 from J, leaving 8 bases between them. The CDR3 here is CASSLMRPEQFF. CDR3 in DNA: TGTGCCAGCAGCTTAATGCGGCCTGAGCAGTTCTTC.

This clone was found once. The chain links TRBV30 to TRBJ1-5; weak D call: TRBD1 (5 bases). CDR3 length equals 16 residues. V gave up 2 bases and J gave up 1 base, with 15 bases separating them. Germline V gene sequence: CDR1 GTSNPN, CDR2 SVGIG (reference sequence). The CDR3 reads CAWSRFFGGSNQPQHF. CDR3 bases: TGTGCCTGGAGTAGGTTTTTTGGGGGAAGCAATCAGCCCCAGCATTTT.

CDR3: CSARVKGRGYF. CDR3 nucleotides: TGCAGTGCTAGAGTTAAAGGCAGGGGGTACTTC. This chain joins TRBV20-1 and TRBJ2-7; D may be TRBD1 (6 bases). Germline V gene sequence: CDR1 DFQATT, CDR2 SNEGSKA (reference sequence). The V end was cut by 1 base, the J end by 12 bases, with 13 bases between. There are 11 residues in the CDR3.